The rows below give T cell receptor beta chains drawn from one sample of a study of blood T cell repertoires in COVID-19. Generated by immunoSEQ multiplex PCR, the TCRdb table keeps only in-frame clones and is missing some. The sample holds around 72,000 clones, about 90% seen once. The sequencing sample was made of peripheral blood. These receptors were taken from a man between 45 and 60 years old with active COVID-19. Each CDR3 is given without its conserved first and last residue. Each record gives: J gene, V gene, CDR3 protein.

TRBJ2-7 TRBV6-2/TRBV6-3 ASSYRDRQSDEQY
TRBJ2-5 TRBV4-2 ASSQGIDGEETQY
TRBJ2-3 TRBV4-2 ASSQSDRVPDTQY
TRBJ1-1 TRBV18 ASSRTGIGALNTEAF
TRBJ1-5 TRBV27 ASSLSGQGSQPQH
TRBJ2-5 TRBV4-2 ASSQNAPEETQY
TRBJ2-3 TRBV6-4 ASRVGTGPTDTQY
TRBJ1-1 TRBV6-6 ASLRGNTEAF
TRBJ1-2 TRBV30 AWTLGQVGYT
TRBJ2-3 TRBV4-2 ASSQESAGERTDTQY
TRBJ2-3 TRBV27 ASFGWTGGRDTQY
TRBJ2-1 TRBV5-6 ASSLGTGGVIGQF
TRBJ2-1 TRBV18 ASSLSSTSSYNEQF
TRBJ1-2 TRBV29-1 SVRGSSRLRDGYT
TRBJ2-2 TRBV5-1 ASSNGGDPGELF
TRBJ2-3 TRBV5-1 ASSRTHPSTDTQY
TRBJ1-1 TRBV7-9 ASSGVQGAWTEAF
TRBJ1-3 TRBV5-5 ASSPRAGSSGNTIY
TRBJ2-1 TRBV5-1 ASSPGGTTSSYNEQF
TRBJ2-7 TRBV7-9 ASSLTLTEQY
TRBJ1-2 TRBV28 ASSFRRGQGRGNYGYT
TRBJ2-2 TRBV2 ASTLTGNRRGELF